The T cell receptor (beta chain) under discussion was sequenced for a study of CD8 T cells in Susac syndrome. Study outcomes and limitations: The study's TCR sequencing and HLA analysis covered a relatively small number of individuals, and the study acknowledged this.

The RNA, 0.5 to 1 ug, was put through reverse transcription using random hexamers. The authors amplified TCR beta CDR3 across 54 Vbeta and 13 Jbeta using immunoSEQ multiplex PCR. TCRdb redid the calling of the immunoSEQ multiplex PCR reads with MiXCR, one entry per CDR3 protein. Here the sample spans about 210,000 distinct CDR3 sequences, around 95% being singletons. Remarks on this clonotype: Antigen specificity is unknown.

Sequencing was done on a sample of CD4+ T cells from PBMCs. The receptor was derived from a human donor with multiple sclerosis.

The CDR3 region is CASSSQAPPYGYTF. DNA of the CDR3: TGTGCCAGCAGTTCACAGGCGCCCCCCTATGGCTACACCTTC. The V call is TRBV12-3 or TRBV12-4, the J call TRBJ1-2; D is possibly TRBD1 (5 bases). The CDR3 is 14 amino acids. V lost 4 bases to trimming and J lost 4 bases, with 13 bases between them.